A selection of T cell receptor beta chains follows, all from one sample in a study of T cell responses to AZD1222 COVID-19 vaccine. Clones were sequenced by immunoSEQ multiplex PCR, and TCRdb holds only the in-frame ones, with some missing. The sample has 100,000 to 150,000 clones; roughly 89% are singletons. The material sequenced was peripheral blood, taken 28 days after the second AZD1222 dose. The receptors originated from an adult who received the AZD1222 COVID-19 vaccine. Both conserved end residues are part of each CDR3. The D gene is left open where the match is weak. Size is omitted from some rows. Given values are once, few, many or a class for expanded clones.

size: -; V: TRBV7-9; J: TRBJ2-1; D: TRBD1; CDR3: CAITPGQGANEQFF; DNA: TGTGCCATCACCCCGGGACAGGGGGCCAATGAGCAGTTCTTC
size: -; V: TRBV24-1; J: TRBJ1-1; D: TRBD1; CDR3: CATSAGDRGLTEAFF; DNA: TGTGCCACCAGTGCCGGGGACAGGGGGCTTACTGAAGCTTTCTTT
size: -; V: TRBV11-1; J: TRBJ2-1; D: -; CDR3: CASSLGQNNEQFF; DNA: TGTGCCAGCAGCTTAGGACAGAACAATGAGCAGTTCTTC
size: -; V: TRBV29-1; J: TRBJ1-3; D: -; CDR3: CSVSESSGNTIYF; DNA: TGCAGCGTTTCAGAGAGCTCTGGAAACACCATATATTTT
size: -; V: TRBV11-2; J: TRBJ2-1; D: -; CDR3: CASSLARGNNEQFF; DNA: TGTGCCAGCAGCTTAGCCCGGGGCAACAATGAGCAGTTCTTC
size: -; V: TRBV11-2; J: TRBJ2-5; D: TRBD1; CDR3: CASSLDTGGETQYF; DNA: TGTGCCAGCAGCTTAGATACAGGGGGGGAGACCCAGTACTTC
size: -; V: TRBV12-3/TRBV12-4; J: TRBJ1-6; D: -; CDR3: CASSLAVNSPLHF; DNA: TGTGCCAGCAGTTTAGCGGTAAATTCACCCCTCCACTTT
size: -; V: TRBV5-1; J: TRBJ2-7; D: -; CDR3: CASSLANTGRNEQYF; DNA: TGCGCCAGCAGCTTGGCCAATACAGGGAGAAACGAGCAGTACTTC
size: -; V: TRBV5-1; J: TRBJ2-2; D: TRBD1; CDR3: CASSFLPPGTGETGELFF; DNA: TGCGCCAGCAGCTTCCTACCTCCCGGGACAGGGGAAACCGGGGAGCTGTTTTTT
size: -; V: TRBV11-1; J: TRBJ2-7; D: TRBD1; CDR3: CASSLGTVTYEQYF; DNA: TGTGCCAGCAGCTTGGGGACAGTCACCTACGAGCAGTACTTC
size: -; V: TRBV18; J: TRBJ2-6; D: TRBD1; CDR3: CASSLQGSGANVLTF; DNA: TGTGCCAGCTCTCTACAGGGGTCTGGGGCCAACGTCCTGACTTTC
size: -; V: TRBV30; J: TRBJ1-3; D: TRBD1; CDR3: CAWSPGTAGNTIYF; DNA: TGTGCCTGGAGTCCCGGGACAGCTGGAAACACCATATATTTT
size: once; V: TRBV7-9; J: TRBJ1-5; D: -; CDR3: CASSLDPGPQHF; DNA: TGTGCCAGCAGCTTAGACCCGGGGCCCCAGCATTTT
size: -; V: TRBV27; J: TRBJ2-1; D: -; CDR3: CASSRQAVSSYNEQFF; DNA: TGTGCCAGCAGTCGGCAGGCTGTAAGCTCCTACAATGAGCAGTTCTTC
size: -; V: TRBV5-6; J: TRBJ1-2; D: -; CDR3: CASSLGRGSYGYTF; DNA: TGTGCCAGCAGCCTGGGACGGGGGAGCTATGGCTACACCTTC
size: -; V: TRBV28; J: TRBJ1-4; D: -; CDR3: CASSWRSGLEKLFF; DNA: TGTGCCAGCAGTTGGAGGAGTGGGCTAGAAAAACTGTTTTTT
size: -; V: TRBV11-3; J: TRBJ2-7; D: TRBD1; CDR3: CASSPGTGGYEQYF; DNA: TGTGCCAGCAGCCCCGGGACAGGGGGCTACGAGCAGTACTTC
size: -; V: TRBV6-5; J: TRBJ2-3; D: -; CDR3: CASSYASASTDTQYF; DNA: TGTGCCAGCAGTTACGCTAGCGCGAGCACAGATACGCAGTATTTT
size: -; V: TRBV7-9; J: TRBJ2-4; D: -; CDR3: CASSSQGGGKNIQYF; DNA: TGTGCCAGCAGCTCGCAAGGGGGTGGCAAAAACATTCAGTACTTC
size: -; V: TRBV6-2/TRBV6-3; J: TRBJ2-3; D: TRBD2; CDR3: CASTPTGGTDTQYF; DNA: TGTGCCAGCACCCCGACGGGGGGAACAGATACGCAGTATTTT
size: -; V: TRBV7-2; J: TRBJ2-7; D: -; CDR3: CASSSSSRSYEQYF; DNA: TGTGCCAGCAGCTCATCGAGCAGATCCTACGAGCAGTACTTC
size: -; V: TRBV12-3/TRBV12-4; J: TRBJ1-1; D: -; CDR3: CASSLSPQTEAFF; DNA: TGTGCCAGCAGTTTGAGCCCACAGACTGAAGCTTTCTTT
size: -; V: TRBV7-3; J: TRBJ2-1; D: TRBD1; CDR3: CASSLQGQGYNEQFF; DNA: TGTGCCAGCAGCTTACAGGGACAGGGATACAATGAGCAGTTCTTC